The rows below give T cell receptor beta chains drawn from one sample of a study of T cell responses to AZD1222 COVID-19 vaccine. Clones were sequenced by immunoSEQ multiplex PCR, and TCRdb holds only the in-frame ones, with some missing. This sample has approximately 120,000 clones; 70% to 90% occur once, and the top ten carry under 11%. The sample in question was peripheral blood, obtained on day 0 of AZD1222 vaccination. The source of these receptors is an adult in good health. Both conserved end residues are part of each CDR3. The D gene is left open where the match is weak. Size tells how often a clone was seen (once, few, many) or the class of an expanded clone, and some rows leave it out.

V	D	size	J	CDR3	DNA
TRBV7-9	-	-	TRBJ2-5	CASSGQPRNSYQETQYF	TGTGCCAGCAGCGGACAACCTCGGAACAGCTACCAAGAGACCCAGTACTTC
TRBV28	-	-	TRBJ1-1	CASSLGTVGSEAFF	TGTGCCAGCAGTTTGGGGACCGTAGGTTCTGAAGCTTTCTTT
TRBV29-1	TRBD1	-	TRBJ1-5	CSVASGGGQPQHF	TGCAGCGTTGCATCAGGGGGGGGGCAGCCCCAGCATTTT
TRBV3-1/TRBV3-2	-	-	TRBJ1-2	CASSQGHRPTRGYTF	TGTGCCAGCAGCCAAGGGCACCGACCCACTAGGGGCTACACCTTC
TRBV4-1	-	-	TRBJ2-2	CASSQAAQGFVSGELFF	TGCGCCAGCAGCCAAGCCGCGCAGGGGTTCGTGTCCGGGGAGCTGTTTTTT
TRBV27	-	-	TRBJ1-2	CASYRRGSGYTF	TGTGCCAGTTACCGAAGGGGGTCGGGCTACACCTTC
TRBV5-1	-	-	TRBJ2-3	CASSRTGRQDTQYF	TGCGCCAGCAGCCGTACGGGGAGGCAAGATACGCAGTATTTT
TRBV28	-	-	TRBJ2-5	CASSPGGPETQYF	TGTGCCAGCAGTCCCGGTGGGCCGGAGACCCAGTACTTC
TRBV5-1	TRBD2	-	TRBJ2-2	CASSSGPTSGDTGELFF	TGCGCCAGCAGCTCCGGACCGACTAGCGGAGACACCGGGGAGCTGTTTTTT
TRBV7-9	TRBD2	-	TRBJ2-7	CASSTGGGRNPPYEQYF	TGTGCCAGCAGCACCGGGGGGGGTCGTAACCCTCCCTACGAGCAGTACTTC
TRBV5-4	-	-	TRBJ1-1	CASSLAASRDTEAFF	TGTGCCAGCAGCTTGGCTGCTAGCCGGGACACTGAAGCTTTCTTT
TRBV6-5	-	-	TRBJ1-3	CASSRAGSIGNTIYF	TGTGCCAGCAGCCGGGCGGGCTCAATTGGAAACACCATATATTTT
TRBV7-2	TRBD2	-	TRBJ2-5	CASSWVGGQETQYF	TGTGCCAGCAGCTGGGTGGGGGGGCAAGAGACCCAGTACTTC
TRBV9	-	-	TRBJ2-3	CASSMSTDRDTQYF	TGTGCCAGCAGCATGTCGACTGACCGAGATACGCAGTATTTT
TRBV14	TRBD2	-	TRBJ2-2	CASSQVGLALAGELFF	TGTGCCAGCAGCCAAGTGGGACTAGCGCTGGCCGGGGAGCTGTTTTTT
TRBV19	-	-	TRBJ1-2	CASSRTDTNYGYTF	TGTGCCAGTAGCCGGACAGATACTAACTATGGCTACACCTTC
TRBV19	TRBD2	-	TRBJ2-7	CASSTFSGVGSGEQYF	TGTGCCAGTAGTACCTTTAGCGGGGTAGGCTCTGGGGAGCAGTACTTC
TRBV6-1	-	-	TRBJ1-6	CASSEREDNSPLHF	TGTGCCAGCAGTGAAAGGGAGGATAATTCACCCCTCCACTTT
TRBV5-1	-	-	TRBJ1-6	CASSVDGRSYNSPLHF	TGCGCCAGCAGCGTGGACGGACGCTCCTATAATTCACCCCTCCACTTT
TRBV12-3/TRBV12-4	-	once	TRBJ1-2	CASSPQGYYGYTF	TGTGCCAGCAGCCCGCAGGGCTACTATGGCTACACCTTC
TRBV7-2	-	-	TRBJ2-2	CASSLRGPPLNTGELFF	TGTGCCAGCAGCTTACGGGGGCCCCCCCTTAACACCGGGGAGCTGTTTTTT
TRBV30	TRBD1	-	TRBJ1-4	CAWRSPGGNSLFF	TGTGCCTGGAGATCACCAGGGGGTAATTCCCTGTTTTTT
TRBV7-2	TRBD2	once	TRBJ2-3	CASSPRTSGRGNWADTQYF	TGTGCCAGCAGCCCTAGGACTAGCGGGAGGGGGAATTGGGCAGATACGCAGTATTTT
TRBV5-1	TRBD1	-	TRBJ2-7	CASSFGQGRYEQYF	TGCGCCAGCAGCTTCGGACAGGGCAGGTACGAGCAGTACTTC
TRBV7-2	-	-	TRBJ1-1	CASSFAGVGNTEAFF	TGTGCCAGCAGCTTTGCAGGGGTTGGGAACACTGAAGCTTTCTTT
TRBV15	-	-	TRBJ1-4	CATGESYEKLFF	TGTGCCACGGGAGAGTCCTATGAAAAACTGTTTTTT
TRBV27	-	-	TRBJ2-7	CASSFWRGRGSSYEQYF	TGTGCCAGCAGTTTTTGGCGGGGACGGGGCAGCTCCTACGAGCAGTACTTC
TRBV5-1	-	-	TRBJ2-5	CASSLGAAQETQYF	TGCGCCAGCAGCTTAGGGGCAGCACAAGAGACCCAGTACTTC
TRBV4-2	-	-	TRBJ2-7	CASSRDTDSYEQYF	TGTGCCAGCAGCCGGGACACAGATTCCTACGAGCAGTACTTC
TRBV4-2	TRBD2	-	TRBJ2-5	CASSQGGLAGLQETQYF	TGTGCCAGCAGCCAAGGTGGACTAGCGGGCCTCCAAGAGACCCAGTACTTC
TRBV27	-	-	TRBJ2-7	CASSSFGPSYEQYF	TGTGCCAGCAGTTCCTTCGGGCCCTCCTACGAGCAGTACTTC
TRBV9	-	-	TRBJ2-3	CASSVEGITDTQYF	TGTGCCAGCAGCGTAGAGGGGATCACAGATACGCAGTATTTT
TRBV19	-	-	TRBJ1-2	CASSITAGTSSERVHYGYTF	TGTGCCAGTAGTATAACAGCTGGGACATCATCAGAAAGGGTCCACTATGGCTACACCTTC
TRBV27	TRBD2	-	TRBJ2-3	CASSPTSGRGTDTQYF	TGTGCCAGCAGCCCGACTAGCGGGAGAGGAACAGATACGCAGTATTTT
TRBV9	-	-	TRBJ2-7	CASSRGAEGWEQYF	TGTGCCAGCAGCCGGGGAGCGGAGGGGTGGGAGCAGTACTTC
TRBV7-2	-	-	TRBJ2-1	CASSLALVATYEQFF	TGTGCCAGCAGCTTAGCCCTAGTCGCTACGTATGAGCAGTTCTTC
TRBV18	-	-	TRBJ1-3	CASSPPGGGASGNTIYF	TGTGCCAGCTCACCACCCGGCGGGGGAGCGTCTGGAAACACCATATATTTT
TRBV28	TRBD2	-	TRBJ2-3	CASRGREWDTQYF	TGTGCCAGCCGGGGGAGGGAGTGGGATACGCAGTATTTT
TRBV18	TRBD1	-	TRBJ1-3	CASSPLRAGTAGNTIYF	TGTGCCAGCTCACCTCTCAGAGCGGGGACAGCAGGAAACACCATATATTTT